A single sample gave rise to the 8 T cell receptor beta chains below, sequenced in a study of blood T cell repertoires in COVID-19. Libraries were prepared by immunoSEQ multiplex PCR; TCRdb keeps only in-frame clonotypes and omits some of them. The data hold about 190,000 clones, with 82% observed a single time. The sample consisted of peripheral blood. The source of these receptors is a woman aged 60-75 years with COVID-19, enrolled during active disease.

About this clone: Other DNA sequences in the sample encode the same CDR3. The chain uses TRBV7-3 and TRBJ2-2; D is undetermined. Germline CDR1 SGHTA, CDR2 FQGTGA. The germline V and J ends were trimmed by 0 bases and 5 bases, with 4 bases remaining between them. This CDR3 contains 13 residues. CDR3 protein: CASSLTRTGELFF. For the CDR3, the DNA is TGTGCCAGCAGCTTAACTCGGACCGGGGAGCTGTTTTTT.

The chain has TRBV28 and TRBJ2-7; D uncertain. Between the trimmed V and J ends, which lost 7 bases and 2 bases, there was a span of 18 bases. Germline V lookup: CDR1 MDHEN, CDR2 SYDVKM. The CDR3 contains 15 residues. The CDR3 DNA follows: TGTGCCAGCACCCACTTTAGATCCCATGCCTACGAGCAGTACGTC. It yields the protein CASTHFRSHAYEQYV.

The chain employs TRBV10-3 and TRBJ1-6; possible D gene TRBD1, 5 bases. CDR1 and CDR2 (germline): ENHRY, SYGVKD. The CDR3 contains 13 residues. V was pared by 10 bases and J by 8 bases, with 15 bases between. CDR3 amino acids: CATKGISDSPLHF. The CDR3 DNA reads as TGTGCCACGAAGGGGATATCCGATTCACCCCTCCACTTT.

The V and J genes are TRBV28 and TRBJ2-7; tentatively, D is TRBD2 (7 bases). V dropped 8 bases and J dropped 1 base, with 18 bases sitting between them. The CDR3 runs 15 residues. Looked up from germline, CDR1 is MDHEN and CDR2 is SYDVKM. This CDR3 is CASAGGQPGSYEQYV. The DNA for the CDR3 is TGTGCCAGCGCCGGGGGGCAGCCTGGGTCCTACGAGCAGTACGTC.

CDR3 sequence reads: CAWSERTSGRHNEQFF. CDR3 sequence (DNA): TGTGCCTGGAGTGAACGGACTAGCGGGAGACACAATGAGCAGTTCTTC. This sequence joins TRBV30 and TRBJ2-1; 13 bases fit TRBD2. The germline V gene has CDR1 GTSNPN and CDR2 SVGIG (reference sequence). CDR3 length: 16 amino acids. The trim removed 1 base at V and 5 bases at J, leaving 5 bases unmatched. Full variable domain (remainder filled in from reference TRBV30 and TRBJ2-1): SQTIHQWPATLVQPVGSPLSLECTVEGTSNPNLYWYRQAAGRGLQLLFYSVGIGQISSEVPQNLSASRPQDRQFILSSKKLLLSDSGFYLCAWSERTSGRHNEQFFGPGTRLTVL.

This chain uses TRBV7-9 with TRBJ2-2; the D is unclear. V was shortened by 3 bases and J by 6 bases, with 5 bases between the two germline ends. Germline V lookup: CDR1 SEHNR, CDR2 FQNEAQ (reference sequence). The CDR3 contains 12 residues. Here the CDR3 reads CASSLTAGELFF. CDR3 DNA sequence: TGTGCCAGCAGCTTGACTGCCGGGGAGCTGTTTTTT.

This chain uses TRBV11-3 with TRBJ2-5, with 9 bases identical to TRBD2. Per the germline V gene, CDR1 is SGHNT and CDR2 is YENEEA. The V segment lost 5 bases and the J segment 2 bases; nucleotides outside the gene matches: 15. The CDR3 runs 18 residues. The CDR3 DNA reads as TGTGCCAGCAGCCCTGGAATTTCTGGCGGGGGGGTACAAGAGACCCAGTACTTC. This translates into CASSPGISGGGVQETQYF.

Only a few counts were recorded for this clone. This chain links TRBV11-2 with TRBJ1-2; D is perhaps TRBD1 (5 bases). The germline CDR1 and CDR2 sequences are SGHAT and FQNNGV. The CDR3 sequence is 15 residues long. V lost 2 bases and J 2 bases, leaving 12 bases between the germline ends. The CDR3, as DNA: TGTGCCAGCAGCTTACCGCAGGGCGTGAACTATGGCTACACCTTC. It specifies CASSLPQGVNYGYTF.